Presented here are 4 T cell receptor beta chains from one specimen sequenced in a study of blood T cell repertoires in COVID-19. Clones were sequenced by immunoSEQ multiplex PCR, and TCRdb holds only the in-frame ones, with some missing. The data contain 200,000 to 250,000 clones, 88% of them singletons. The sequencing input was PBMCs or T cells enriched from blood (not recorded which). Source of these receptors: a woman in her twenties or thirties who had recovered from COVID-19.

The rearrangement joins TRBV9 to TRBJ2-7; no clear D. The ends were cut back, 4 bases at V and 5 bases at J, with 10 bases in the middle. The CDR3 extends over 12 amino acids. Germline-derived CDR1 and CDR2 are SGDLS and YYNGEE. The DNA for the CDR3 is TGTGCCAGCAGCCTCGATAAGCACGAGCAGTACTTC. Protein: CASSLDKHEQYF.

The sample holds one count of this clone. The V call is TRBV6-2 or TRBV6-3, the J call TRBJ2-3; D ambiguous. Trimming left V 2 bases short and J 4 bases short, with 10 bases between. Germline loops: CDR1 MNHEY, CDR2 SVGEGT. The CDR3 sequence is 14 residues long. CDR3 in amino acids: CASSYRNSPDTQYF. The CDR3 DNA follows: TGTGCCAGCAGTTACCGGAATAGCCCAGATACGCAGTATTTT.

The chain uses TRBV5-5 and TRBJ2-6; 7 bases map to TRBD1. The germline V gene has CDR1 SGHKS and CDR2 YYEKEE (reference sequence). Trimming at V came to 0 bases and at J to 0 bases, leaving 6 bases not matched to a gene. This CDR3 has 18 amino acids. CDR3 DNA: TGTGCCAGCAGCTTGGCGGACAGGTTTGGCTCTGGGGCCAACGTCCTGACTTTC. Its translation: CASSLADRFGSGANVLTF.

The chain carries TRBV5-8 and TRBJ1-6; maybe TRBD1 (6 bases). This CDR3 comprises 13 residues. V lost 10 bases to trimming and J lost 12 bases, with 20 bases between them. CDR1 is SGHTS, CDR2 YDEGEE, per germline. The CDR3, as DNA: TGTGCCGGCTCCGCAGGGGCCGAACGACCCCTCCACTTT. The encoded protein is CAGSAGAERPLHF.